This T cell receptor (beta chain) was documented in a study of blood T cell repertoires in COVID-19. Study background: From T cells, B-cell-depleted T cells, or PBMCs came the material, which was cDNA or gDNA.

Germline-derived CDR1 and CDR2 are SGHTA and FQGNSA. V shed 5 bases, J shed 4 bases, and the junction held 5 bases outside the gene matches. The CDR3 runs 15 residues. As originally analysed: Nucleated cell counts were estimated from reference gene primer amplification. Only in-frame clones appear in the TCRdb table, and some are missing; sequencing was by immunoSEQ multiplex PCR. Clone size and the V and J calls come from that table; the DNA yielded D and trimming. Altogether 100,000 to 140,000 clones are present, more than 80% being singletons, with the ten largest covering approximately 5%. The specimen sequenced was peripheral blood. The TCR sequence derives from a man aged 35 to 55 with active or convalescent COVID-19. The chain joins TRBV7-2 to TRBJ1-3, with 10 bases that match TRBD1. The CDR3 here is CASSADRGRGNTIYF. In DNA form, the CDR3 reads TGTGCCAGCAGCGCTGACAGGGGGCGCGGAAACACCATATATTTT.